A single count supports the clone carrying this TCR beta chain. The antigen remains undetermined. Sampled blood was obtained at baseline, cycle 4 day 1, and cycle 7 day 1. Sequencing used immunoSEQ multiplex PCR; TCRdb keeps in-frame clones, though not all of them. In the table there are over 40,000 clones, 75% to 90% of which are singletons. This record comes from a study of OX40 agonist ivuxolimab in advanced cancers. Study-wide points: The antigen specificity of the peripheral T cells (those that were expanded) was not determined.

Sequenced material: CD4+ or CD8+ T cells sorted from blood, taken in a trial of the OX40 agonist ivuxolimab. The sequence came from an adult with an advanced solid tumor such as melanoma, head and neck, liver or kidney cancer.

DNA of the CDR3: TGTGCCAGCAGTCCCCTCGGATCGGATACGCAGTATTTT. This encodes CASSPLGSDTQYF. This chain joins TRBV6-6 and TRBJ2-3; D unresolved. CDR3 length: 13 amino acids. The germline CDR1 and CDR2 sequences are MNHNY and SVGAGI (reference sequence). V lost 5 bases, J lost 6 bases, and 12 bases lay in between.